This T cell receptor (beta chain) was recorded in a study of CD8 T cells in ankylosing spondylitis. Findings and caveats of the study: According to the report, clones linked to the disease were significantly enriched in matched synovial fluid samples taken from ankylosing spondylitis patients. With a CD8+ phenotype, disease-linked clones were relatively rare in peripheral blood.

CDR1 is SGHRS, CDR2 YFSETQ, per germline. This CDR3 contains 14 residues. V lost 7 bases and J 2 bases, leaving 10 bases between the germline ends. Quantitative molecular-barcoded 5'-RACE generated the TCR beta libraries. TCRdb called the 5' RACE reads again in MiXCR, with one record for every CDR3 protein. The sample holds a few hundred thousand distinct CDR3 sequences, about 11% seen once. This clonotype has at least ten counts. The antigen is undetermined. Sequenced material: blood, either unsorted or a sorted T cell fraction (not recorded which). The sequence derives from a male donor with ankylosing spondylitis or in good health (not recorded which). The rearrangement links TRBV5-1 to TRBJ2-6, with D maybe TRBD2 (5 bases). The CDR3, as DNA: TGCGCCAGCGGCGGGCCTCCTGGGGCCAACGTCCTGACTTTC. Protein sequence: CASGGPPGANVLTF.